This T cell receptor beta chain was profiled in a study of siplizumab effects on memory and regulatory T cells. CDR1 SEHNR and CDR2 FQNEAQ come from the germline V gene (reference sequence). The CDR3 totals 13 residues. V gave up 10 bases and J gave up 0 bases, with 13 bases separating them. Some 10^5 TCR templates were measured in each sample. Produced via immunoSEQ multiplex PCR; TCRdb's table is partial and in-frame only. Of roughly 60,000 clones listed, more than 85% are singletons. The rearrangement uses TRBV7-9 and TRBJ2-7; no definite D call. The receptor was derived from a human donor in good health. Input material: CD8+ T cells sorted from blood. The CDR3 spells CAIDLTGSYEQYF. In DNA, the CDR3 is TGTGCCATTGACTTGACTGGCTCCTACGAGCAGTACTTC.